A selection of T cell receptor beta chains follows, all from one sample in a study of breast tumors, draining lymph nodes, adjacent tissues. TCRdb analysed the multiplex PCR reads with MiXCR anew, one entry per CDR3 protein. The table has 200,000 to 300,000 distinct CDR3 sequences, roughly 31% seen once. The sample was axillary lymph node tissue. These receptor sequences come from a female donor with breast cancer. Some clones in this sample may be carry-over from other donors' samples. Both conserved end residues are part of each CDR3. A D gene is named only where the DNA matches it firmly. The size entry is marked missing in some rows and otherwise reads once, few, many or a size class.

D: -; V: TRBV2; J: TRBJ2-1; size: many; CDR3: CAIPPPAGATYNEQFF; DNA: TGTGCCATCCCGCCACCCGCGGGGGCGACGTACAATGAGCAGTTCTTC
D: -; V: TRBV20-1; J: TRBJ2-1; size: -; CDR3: CSANDGTNEQFF; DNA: TGCAGTGCTAATGACGGGACCAATGAGCAGTTCTTC
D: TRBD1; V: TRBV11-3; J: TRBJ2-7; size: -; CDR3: CASSLSTGQYEQYF; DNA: TGTGCCAGCAGCCTTTCGACAGGGCAGTACGAGCAGTACTTC
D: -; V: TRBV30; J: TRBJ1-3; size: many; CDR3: CAWIVNPSGTIYF; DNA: TGTGCCTGGATTGTTAACCCGTCGGGCACCATATATTTT
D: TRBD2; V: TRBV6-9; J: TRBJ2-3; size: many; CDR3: CASSRREDTDTQYF; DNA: TGTGCCAGCAGTCGGCGGGAGGACACAGATACGCAGTATTTT
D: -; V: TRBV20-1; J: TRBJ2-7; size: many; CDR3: CSAQQVSLEQYF; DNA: TGCAGTGCACAACAGGTGTCCCTCGAGCAGTACTTC
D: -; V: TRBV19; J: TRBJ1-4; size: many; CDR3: CASSIASRDGKLFF; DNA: TGTGCCAGTAGTATAGCCAGCAGGGATGGAAAACTGTTTTTT
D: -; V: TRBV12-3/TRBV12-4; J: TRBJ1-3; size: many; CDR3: CAAGPGNTIYF; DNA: TGTGCCGCCGGGCCTGGAAACACCATATATTTT
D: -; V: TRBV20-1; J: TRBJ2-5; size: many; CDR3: CSAPEISEGETQYF; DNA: TGCAGTGCGCCGGAGATTTCCGAAGGGGAGACCCAGTACTTC
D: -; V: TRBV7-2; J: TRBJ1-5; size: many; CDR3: CASSLPTDQPQHF; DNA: TGTGCCAGCAGCTTACCCACTGACCAGCCCCAGCATTTT
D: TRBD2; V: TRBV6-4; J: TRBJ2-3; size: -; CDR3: CASSARTSGAYNEQYF; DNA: TGTGCCAGCAGTGCCCGGACTAGCGGGGCATACAATGAGCAGTATTTT
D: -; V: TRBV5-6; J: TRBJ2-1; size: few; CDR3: CASSLDSSSYNEQFF; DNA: TGTGCCAGCAGCTTGGACTCCTCTTCCTACAATGAGCAGTTCTTC
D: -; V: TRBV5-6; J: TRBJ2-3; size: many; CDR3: CASSLEAGTDTQYF; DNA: TGTGCCAGCAGCTTGGAGGCTGGCACAGATACGCAGTATTTT
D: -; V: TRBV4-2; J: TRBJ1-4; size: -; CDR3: CASSQVGGGGLTNEELFF; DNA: TGTGCCAGCAGCCAAGTAGGAGGGGGAGGTCTTACTAATGAAGAACTGTTTTTT
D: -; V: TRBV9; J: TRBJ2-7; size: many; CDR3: CASSVGVAGSAYEQYF; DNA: TGTGCCAGCAGCGTAGGGGTGGCCGGGTCAGCCTACGAGCAGTACTTC
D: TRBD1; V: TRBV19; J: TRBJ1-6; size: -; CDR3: CASSNTGGNKPLHF; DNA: TGTGCCAGTAGTAATACAGGGGGTAATAAACCCCTCCACTTT
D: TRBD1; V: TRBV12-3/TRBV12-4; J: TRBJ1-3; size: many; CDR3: CASSLGDRRGNTIYF; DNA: TGTGCCAGCAGTTTGGGGGACAGGCGCGGAAACACCATATATTTT
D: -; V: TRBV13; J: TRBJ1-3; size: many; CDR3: CASILRGVENTIYF; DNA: TGTGCCAGCATCCTCCGAGGGGTTGAGAACACCATATATTTT
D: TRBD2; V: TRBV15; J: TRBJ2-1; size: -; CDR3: CATSRIAGTYNEQFF; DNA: TGTGCCACCAGCAGAATAGCGGGCACCTACAATGAGCAGTTCTTC
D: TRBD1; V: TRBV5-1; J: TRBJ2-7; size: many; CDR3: CASSLGGTGAAYEQYF; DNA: TGCGCCAGCAGCTTGGGAGGGACAGGGGCCGCCTACGAGCAGTACTTC
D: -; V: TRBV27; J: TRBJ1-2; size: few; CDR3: CASSSGHPRAYGYTF; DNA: TGTGCCAGCAGTTCCGGACACCCGAGGGCTTATGGCTACACCTTC
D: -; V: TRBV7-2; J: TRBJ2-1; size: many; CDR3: CASSLYVEVDEQFF; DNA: TGTGCCAGCAGCTTATATGTCGAGGTGGATGAGCAGTTCTTC
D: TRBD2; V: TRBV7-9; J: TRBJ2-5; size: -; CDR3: CASSRPSGRAGETQYF; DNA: TGTGCCAGCAGTCGTCCTAGCGGGAGGGCCGGGGAGACCCAGTACTTC
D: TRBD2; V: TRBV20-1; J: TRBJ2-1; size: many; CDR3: CSAAGTSGSKFYNEQFF; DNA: TGCAGTGCGGCCGGGACTAGCGGGTCGAAGTTCTACAATGAGCAGTTCTTC
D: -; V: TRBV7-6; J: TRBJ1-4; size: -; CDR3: CASSSTSTNEKLFF; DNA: TGTGCCAGCAGCTCCACTTCAACTAATGAGAAACTGTTTTTT
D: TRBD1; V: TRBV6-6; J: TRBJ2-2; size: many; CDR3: CASSARTGRVVTGELFF; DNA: TGTGCCAGCAGTGCACGGACAGGCCGTGTTGTGACCGGGGAGCTGTTTTTT
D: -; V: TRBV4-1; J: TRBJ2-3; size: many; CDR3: CASSQAIGDTQYF; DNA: TGCGCCAGCAGCCAAGCAATAGGGGATACGCAGTATTTT
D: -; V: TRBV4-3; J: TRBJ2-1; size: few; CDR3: CASSHPLAGGGSLNEQFF; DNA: TGCGCCAGCAGCCACCCACTAGCCGGGGGTGGGTCCCTCAATGAGCAGTTCTTC
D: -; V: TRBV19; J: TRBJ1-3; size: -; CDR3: CASSIDRLGLRANTIYF; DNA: TGTGCCAGTAGTATAGATCGGCTTGGGTTGAGGGCGAACACCATATATTTT
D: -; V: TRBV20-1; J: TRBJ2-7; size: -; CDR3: CSDEEGIGYAQYF; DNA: TGCAGTGATGAGGAGGGTATAGGGTACGCGCAGTACTTC
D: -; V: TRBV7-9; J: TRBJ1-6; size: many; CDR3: CASSLGTQDSSLHF; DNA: TGTGCCAGCAGCTTGGGGACACAGGATTCGTCCCTCCACTTT
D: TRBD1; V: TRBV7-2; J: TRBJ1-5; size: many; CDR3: CASSLAQGGIQPQHF; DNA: TGTGCCAGCAGCTTAGCGCAGGGGGGCATTCAGCCCCAGCATTTT
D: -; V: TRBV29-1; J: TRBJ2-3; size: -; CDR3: CSLGPGAGTDTQYF; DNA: TGCAGCTTGGGGCCGGGGGCAGGGACAGATACGCAGTATTTT
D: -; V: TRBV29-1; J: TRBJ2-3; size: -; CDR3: CSLGGSGGSTDTQYF; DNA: TGCAGCTTGGGGGGTTCGGGCGGGAGCACAGATACGCAGTATTTT
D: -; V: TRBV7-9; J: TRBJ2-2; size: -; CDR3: CASSSITGELFF; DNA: TGTGCCAGCAGCTCGATAACTGGGGAGCTGTTTTTT
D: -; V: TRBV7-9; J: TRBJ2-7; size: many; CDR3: CASSNRALGEQYF; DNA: TGTGCCAGCAGCAACCGGGCCTTGGGTGAGCAGTACTTC
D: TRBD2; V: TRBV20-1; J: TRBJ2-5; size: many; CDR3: CSAYLAAQETQYF; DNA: TGCAGTGCTTACCTAGCGGCTCAAGAGACCCAGTACTTC
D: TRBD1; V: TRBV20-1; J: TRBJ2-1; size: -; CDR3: CSAGTVREQFF; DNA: TGCAGTGCTGGGACAGTCCGCGAGCAGTTCTTC
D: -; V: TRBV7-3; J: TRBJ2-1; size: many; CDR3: CASSLSQAGGTYNEQFF; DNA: TGTGCCAGCAGCCTGTCTCAGGCGGGCGGAACCTACAATGAGCAGTTCTTC
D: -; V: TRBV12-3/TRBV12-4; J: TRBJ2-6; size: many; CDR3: CATRPPGANVLTF; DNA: TGTGCCACACGGCCCCCTGGGGCCAACGTCCTGACTTTC
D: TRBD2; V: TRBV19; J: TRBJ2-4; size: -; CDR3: CASSGLAGAKNIQYF; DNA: TGTGCCAGTTCTGGGCTAGCGGGAGCCAAAAACATTCAGTACTTC
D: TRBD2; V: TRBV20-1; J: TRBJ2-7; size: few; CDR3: CSATVLAPTSEQYF; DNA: TGCAGTGCTACAGTACTAGCGCCTACCTCCGAGCAGTACTTC
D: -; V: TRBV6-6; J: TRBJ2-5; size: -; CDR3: CASKQQETQYF; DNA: TGTGCCAGCAAGCAGCAAGAGACCCAGTACTTC
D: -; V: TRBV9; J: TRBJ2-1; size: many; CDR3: CASSVDQANYNEQFF; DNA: TGTGCCAGCAGCGTAGACCAGGCGAACTACAATGAGCAGTTCTTC
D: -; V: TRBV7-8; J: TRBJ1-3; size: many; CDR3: CASSLTGKGNTIYF; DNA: TGTGCCAGCAGCTTAACAGGAAAAGGAAACACCATATATTTT
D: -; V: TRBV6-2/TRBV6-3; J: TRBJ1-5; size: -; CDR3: CASRDGEGYSNQPQHF; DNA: TGTGCCAGCAGAGACGGGGAGGGATATAGCAATCAGCCCCAGCATTTT
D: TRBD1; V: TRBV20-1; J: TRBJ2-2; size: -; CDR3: CSAFTSDRGGTGELFF; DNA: TGCAGTGCTTTCACCTCGGACAGGGGGGGTACCGGGGAGCTGTTTTTT
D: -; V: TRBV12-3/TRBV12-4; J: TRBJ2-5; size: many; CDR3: CASSKTGNGETQYF; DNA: TGTGCCAGCAGCAAAACAGGGAACGGGGAGACCCAGTACTTC
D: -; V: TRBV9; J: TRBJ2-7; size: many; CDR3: CASSPSGQHYEQYF; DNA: TGTGCCAGCAGCCCTTCCGGACAGCACTACGAGCAGTACTTC
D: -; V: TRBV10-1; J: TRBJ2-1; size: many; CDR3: CASGTLNEQFF; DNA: TGCGCCAGTGGGACTCTCAATGAGCAGTTCTTC
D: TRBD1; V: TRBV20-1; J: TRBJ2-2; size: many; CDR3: CSAIPTGWAGELFF; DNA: TGCAGTGCTATACCGACAGGGTGGGCCGGGGAGCTGTTTTTT
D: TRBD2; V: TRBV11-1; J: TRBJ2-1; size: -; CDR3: CASSLVRGGTSGYNEQFF; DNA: TGTGCCAGCAGCTTAGTACGTGGGGGGACTAGCGGATACAATGAGCAGTTCTTC
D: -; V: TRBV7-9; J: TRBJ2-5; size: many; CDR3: CASSLRAGDWETQYF; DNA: TGTGCCAGCAGCTTAAGGGCAGGGGATTGGGAGACCCAGTACTTC
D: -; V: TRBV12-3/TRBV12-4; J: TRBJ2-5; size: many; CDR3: CASSFGAGETQYF; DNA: TGTGCCAGCAGTTTCGGGGCAGGAGAGACCCAGTACTTC
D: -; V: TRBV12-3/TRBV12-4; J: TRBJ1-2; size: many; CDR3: CASSFRGDISYGYTF; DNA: TGTGCCAGCAGTTTTAGAGGGGATATATCCTATGGCTACACCTTC